This TCR beta chain was obtained from a study of cytomegalovirus exposure and HLA in healthy donors (TCRdb year 2017). Some background on the complete study: According to an earlier analysis of 550 to 750 of the donors, some 170 million T cells yielded 90 million to 140 million unique TCR beta sequences and roughly 280 Gb of sequence data. Around 320 gigabases of sequencing data and approximately 84 million unique TCR sequences were included in an early release covering under 650 HLA-typed donors. Among the roughly 400 genotyped donors, around 81% belonged to the genetic ancestry cluster associated with self-reported Caucasian donors. The study aimed to test whether signatures of past pathogen exposure could be identified by cataloging public T cell receptors. The study used immunosequencing to profile the T cell repertoires of 666 subjects and linked those repertoires to cytomegalovirus serostatus. In addition to the first cohort of about 650 subjects, a separate validation cohort of about 120 different subjects was used. To predict cytomegalovirus infection status, the study combined high-throughput TCR immunosequencing, statistical association of individual TCRs with disease status, and machine learning. To study patterns of TCR occurrence, a later analysis re-analyzed previously published TCR beta repertoires from hundreds of donors and added high-resolution HLA genotyping. Rather than drawing on any new phenotypic data, the later analysis identified candidate immune exposures from TCR beta sequences and the way those sequences occurred across donors. An earlier analysis of 587 of the donors applied high-throughput TCR beta sequencing to assess whether each TCR beta V gene segment acted as functional or pseudogenic. Donor age, sex, ethnicity and CMV serostatus were collected together with the repertoire data. A later genetic analysis took genome-wide SNP genotypes for about 65% of the roughly 670 donors and used that subset as a discovery cohort. All discovery cohort repertoires had been generated using a single sequencing platform. Class I and class II HLA loci were covered by the typing at four-digit resolution. The number of typed donors differed by locus: about 629-630 for A, B, C, DRB1 and DQB1; 500 to 550 for DQA1; some 610 for DPA1; and some 470 for DPB1. Four or five DR-DQ haplotypes were handled as single units for association and clustering because linkage in the cohort was strong. Among a few hundred genotyped donors of the cohort, an average of approximately 240,000 unique TCR beta nucleotide sequences were sequenced per donor, 15% to 20% of them non-productive.

The study at large found these results: In both the original and validation cohorts, the classifier was reported to diagnose cytomegalovirus status with high specificity and sensitivity. In a later analysis, most CMV-associated TCR beta chains were found to appear HLA-restricted, with HLA associations seemingly driven largely by CMV exposure. A few of the identified cytomegalovirus-associated TCR beta chains were confirmed in vitro to be specific for cytomegalovirus antigens. Only TCR beta chains were sequenced in this cohort, and the absence of alpha or paired-chain data limited detectable features. At a false discovery rate of 0.05, a later analysis linked around 15,000 TCR beta sequences to specific HLA alleles. A further reported finding was that TCR beta sequences accurately predicted the HLA-A and HLA-B alleles for most subjects in the first cohort. In an earlier analysis of about 600 of the donors, most TCR beta V segments appeared in productive rearrangements about 87% or about 30% of the time, broadly matching IMGT annotations. It was suggested by the authors that the approach could potentially be generalized to other disease states and immunological phenotypes. A total of 150 or so TCR beta chains were listed by the study as associated with cytomegalovirus. In a later analysis, HLA-associated TCR beta chains showed more clonal expansion and lower generation probabilities than non-associated chains that were equally common. While some public TCRs were present in many individuals, most TCR sequences turned up only very rarely across donors. In a later analysis, several top co-occurrence clusters were reported to appear linked to parvovirus B19, influenza, CMV and Epstein-Barr virus. In a later analysis, the rate of TCR association differed among HLA loci, with DRB1 alleles having the most associated TCRs and HLA-C alleles having the fewest. When HLA alleles, especially DR and DQ, strongly co-occurred, TCR associations were difficult to assign to individual alleles. Because HLA typing was missing for some donors at each locus, association tests included only the typed subset. CMV serostatus was the only immune exposure information available for the cohort. Correlated functional status among segregating V segments might reflect linkage disequilibrium, but an unknown experimental factor could not be ruled out. A cluster of highly shared sequence variants was judged likely to be a technical artifact of the sequencing pipeline. Sequencing depth was assumed to be roughly uniform across donors in the presence/absence analyses, though that assumption may not hold. In a later genetic analysis, a missense DCLRE1C variant was associated with V-gene and J-gene trimming of TCR beta chains, and the association was replicated in an independent cohort. According to a later genetic analysis, donors in an Asian-associated ancestry cluster had fewer N-insertions in productive TCRs than the approximately 700-donor mean. Because counts were too low, roughly 16 rarely observed V segments, including chromosome 9 orphons, were left out of the earlier analysis of 500 to 750 of the donors.

Concerning this clone itself: The target of this receptor is not known. Base qualities are not at hand, and no much larger clone is one base apart.

The protocol used for the library was the immunoSEQ multiplex PCR assay. A mixture of 60 forward primers for TCR Vbeta segments and 13 reverse primers for TCR Jbeta segments was used in the multiplex PCR. The CDR3 region of rearranged TCR beta genes was amplified from genomic DNA by a multiplex PCR assay. The amplified TCR beta libraries were sequenced on the Illumina HiSeq System as 87-base-pair reads. Concerning the study's data processing: Across the 670 or so repertoires, a later analysis counted around 80 million unique TCR beta chains, approximately 10 million of which were shared by at least two donors. A nearest-neighbor algorithm error-corrected the raw reads and collapsed the reads into unique sequences, merging closely related sequences to remove PCR and sequencing errors. Alignment of CDR3 sequences to IMGT reference sequences was used to assign V, D and J gene segments. For a sequence to be retained, a match of at least six nucleotides to both a V gene segment and a J gene segment was required. Rearrangements were called productive when the CDR3 lacked stop codons and stayed in frame with V and J; all others were non-productive. CDR3 was defined by IMGT convention, running from the second conserved V-encoded cysteine to the conserved J-encoded phenylalanine. Sequences without an unambiguous match to a single V gene segment were excluded from the earlier analysis of about 600 of the donors. An earlier analysis of several hundred of the donors classified V segments as functional when productive rearrangements were above 56.7% and as segregating when the standard deviation between donors was above 5%. To diagnose cytomegalovirus status from the catalog of TCR beta chain sequences, a statistical classification framework was built. V and J gene assignment, in a later analysis, came from comparing TCR nucleotide sequences with IMGT/GENE-DB human TR gene sequences. The TCRdist pipeline was used in a later analysis to assign CDR3 sequences and most-parsimonious VDJ recombination scenarios. In a later analysis, each TCR beta chain was defined by its CDR3 amino acid sequence together with its V-gene family, and reads without a unique V-gene family were excluded. As a way to deal with suspected cross-contamination and a sequencing artifact, a later analysis dropped 450 to 700 nucleotide sequences that were highly shared and had low generation probability. In a later analysis, a clonal expansion index for each public chain was calculated from normalized within-repertoire ranks of inferred template counts. In a later analysis, generation probabilities were computed using a VDJ recombination model fitted to out-of-frame rearrangements, and the results were checked against IGoR. A later analysis scored TCR-TCR, TCR-HLA and TCR-CMV co-occurrence with hypergeometric tests, applying a repertoire-size bias correction to TCR pairs. To estimate false discovery rates, a later analysis permuted the HLA or CMV assignments 20 times. In a later analysis, co-occurring TCRs were grouped with DBSCAN, and TCRdist sequence similarity was added when clustering was performed within HLA-allele-positive subsets. Repertoires with fewer than 30,000 or more than 120,000 public chains, plus five repertoires with anomalous nucleotide sharing, were excluded from co-occurrence clustering. This is the immuneACCESS table as TCRdb keeps it, with only in-frame sequences that have V and J called. A part of the clones is gone; compared with another copy, unresolved V genes explain less than half, and the rest is unexplained. V, J and clone size are those of that table, while D and trimming were read from the DNA. Here the sample has 110,000 to 150,000 clones; approximately 80% occur a single time. The top ten clones comprise about 2.9% of the sample.

The cohort was made up of approximately 670 healthy bone marrow donors. At the time of sampling, all cohort members were nominally healthy, though unrecorded immune exposures were likely present. The donor tested CMV seronegative, placing the donor among the 350 or so seronegative members of the cohort. Every donor gave a peripheral blood sample, and the peripheral blood mononuclear cells from that sample were used for TCR beta sequencing. The Qiagen DNeasy Blood Extraction Kit was used to extract genomic DNA from the blood cell samples. The sequence came from a female donor in good health and CMV-seronegative. The sample comprised PBMCs.

This receptor has the CDR3 CAWSPNRARNEKLFF. The DNA reads as follows: TGTGCCTGGAGTCCGAACAGGGCCCGTAATGAAAAACTGTTTTTT. This chain joins TRBV30 to TRBJ1-4; the D segment could be TRBD1, given 6 matching bases. From the cysteine through the phenylalanine, the CDR3 covers 15 amino acids. The kept DNA is CDR3 alone, 45 bases in frame from the first base. The germline ends are 14 bases apart after V is trimmed by 2 bases and J by 4 bases. Sequences GTSNPN (CDR1) and SVGIG (CDR2) are obtained from the germline V gene (reference sequence).